This note documents a single TCR beta chain sequence. The target antigen is unknown. Treatment defined: roughly 19 received Ad26.COV2.S at low or high dose, single or two shots; about five received placebo; per-sample allocation not given. The study sampled participants on day 63 after the first vaccine or placebo injection. The V end lost 5 bases, the J end lost 7 bases, and 12 bases lay between the germline ends. This CDR3 is built from 13 residues. Per germline, CDR1 SQVTM and CDR2 ANQGSEA. This sample is drawn from a study of Ad26.COV2.S vaccination and SARS-CoV-2 variants. Study context: Intramuscular Ad26.COV2.S doses were given once or twice, 56 days apart. General study points: In vaccinated individuals, spike-specific CD8+ and CD4+ T cell responses reportedly displayed substantial breadth. The analyses of TCR breadth and depth may have understated the size of total T cell responses.

Here immunoSEQ multiplex PCR was the method, and the copy in TCRdb shows in-frame clones only, minus some. The table includes hundreds of thousands of clones, 89% detected once. The source of this sequence is a person aged 18-65 years who received the Ad26.COV2.S COVID-19 vaccine or a placebo. The rearrangement uses TRBV29-1 and TRBJ1-6; D is unclear. Sequencing used peripheral blood, obtained in a trial of Ad26.COV2.S vaccine versus placebo. This chain's CDR3 is CSVRAGINSPLHF. In DNA, the CDR3 is TGCAGCGTTCGGGCGGGAATCAATTCACCCCTCCACTTT.